This T cell receptor beta chain was sequenced during a study of T-cell memory formation after mild COVID-19. Looking at the study overall: Across donors, TCR clusters were largely donor specific.

Germline CDR1 and CDR2: MNHEY and SVGEGT. Trimming removed 7 bases from V and 2 bases from J, with 18 bases in between. This CDR3 is 15 amino acids long. Notes on the study in general: While clones contracting from day 15 to 85 were balanced between CD4 and CD8, later expanders leaned CD4+. The pre-infection memory compartment contained some responding clones, suggesting cross-reactive memory joined.

Points on this clonotype: Its antigen is still unknown.

Amplification by 5'RACE using constant-segment primers produced TCR alpha and TCR beta cDNA libraries that carried sample barcodes and UMIs. MiXCR, run by TCRdb on the 5' RACE reads, gives a single entry per CDR3 protein. The sample consists of fewer than 650,000 distinct CDR3 sequences, less than 25% of them appearing once. V is TRBV6-2 or TRBV6-3 and J is TRBJ2-7; D assignment may be TRBD1 or TRBD2 (5 bases each). Sample: PBMCs or a T cell subset sorted from them (not recorded which). This receptor was obtained from an adult woman who had mild COVID-19 (a few samples of this study predate the infection). Cell type and time point are not known. The CDR3 sequence: CASTDLRDGAYEQYF. CDR3 DNA: TGTGCCAGCACCGATCTACGGGACGGAGCCTACGAGCAGTACTTC.